The text below deals with one TCR beta chain. The data were taken from a study of blood T cell repertoires in COVID-19. In the study overall: Collection of acute and convalescent COVID-19 samples took place in the United States, Italy and Spain. The cDNA or gDNA used as material had been derived from T cells, B-cell-depleted T cells, or PBMCs.

Germline V gene lookup returns CDR1 SGHAT and CDR2 FQNNGV. The ends lost 5 bases at V and 10 bases at J; junction bases unmatched: 8. This CDR3 contains 14 residues. The method was immunoSEQ multiplex PCR; TCRdb's version includes in-frame clones alone and lacks a portion of them. The repertoire holds 150,000 to 200,000 clones, roughly 90% seen once, with roughly 19% in the top ten. The sequenced sample was peripheral blood. This sequence joins TRBV11-2 and TRBJ1-6; TRBD1 aligns across 7 bases. The receptor comes from a man aged 55-75 years with active or convalescent COVID-19. CDR3 region: CASSRGTVRSPLHF. For the CDR3, the DNA is TGTGCCAGCAGCCGTGGGACAGTGAGGTCACCCCTCCACTTT.